The 32 T cell receptor beta chains below all came from one sample that was sequenced in a study of human T cells and chemical hapten exposure. TCRdb ran MiXCR on the RACE reads and lists one entry per CDR3 protein. The sample lists around 42,000 distinct CDR3 sequences, around 12% seen once, with 5.5% to 6.5% in the top ten. Time point of the sample: pre-sensitization, week 0. The treatment is: therapeutic diphenylcyclopropenone sensitization with weekly scalp DPC. The source material was whole blood, sampled in connection with sensitization to the hapten diphenylcyclopropenone (DPC). The origin of the receptors is a woman younger than 45 with alopecia areata. Some clones in this sample may be carry-over from other donors' samples.

The chain links TRBV29-1 to TRBJ2-7; 11 bases are a match to TRBD2. With V trimmed by 6 bases and J by 3 bases, 7 bases remained unmatched. This CDR3 spans 14 amino acids. CDR1 and CDR2 from the germline V gene are SQVTM and ANQGSEA. CDR3 nucleotide sequence: TGCAGCGTCGTTCTAGCGGGGGGCTACTACGAGCAGTACTTC. Protein sequence: CSVVLAGGYYEQYF.

This clonotype was seen a handful of times. The chain carries TRBV7-8 and TRBJ2-2, with D unclear. CDR3 length: 12 amino acids. Trimming took 4 bases from V and 7 from J, leaving 7 bases between them. Germline assignment: CDR1 SGHVS and CDR2 FQNEAQ. The CDR3 sequence: CASSWEGGELFF. The CDR3 DNA reads TGTGCCAGCAGCTGGGAAGGCGGGGAGCTGTTTTTT.

This clonotype appeared many times. The chain has TRBV18 and TRBJ2-3; D is undetermined. V was cut by 6 bases and J by 1 base, with 11 bases left in between. CDR3 size: 14 residues. CDR1 is KGHSH and CDR2 is LQKENI in the germline V gene. For the CDR3, the DNA is TGTGCCAGCTCTTTTGACACAGGCACAGATACGCAGTATTTT. This gives the protein CASSFDTGTDTQYF.

Only a few counts were recorded for this clonotype. The chain joins TRBV28 to TRBJ2-1, with D tentatively TRBD1 (6 bases). Germline V CDR1 and CDR2: MDHEN, SYDVKM. V was pared by 5 bases and J by 2 bases, with 16 bases between. The CDR3 covers 16 residues. DNA for the CDR3: TGTGCCAGCAGTCGGAGAGGGGGTAAACCCTACAATGAGCAGTTCTTC. Translating gives CASSRRGGKPYNEQFF.

Ten or more counts support this clonotype. This chain uses TRBV12-3 or TRBV12-4 with TRBJ1-3, with a weak D call TRBD1 (6 bases). The CDR3 loop spans 16 amino acids. The ends were cut back, 6 bases at V and 3 bases at J, with 18 bases in the middle. CDR3 loop: CASRRWGGQDGNTIYF. The CDR3, as DNA: TGTGCCAGCAGACGCTGGGGGGGGCAGGATGGAAACACCATATATTTT.

This clonotype occurred many times. The V call is TRBV20-1, the J call TRBJ2-1; 7 nucleotides agree with TRBD2. The CDR3 consists of 15 residues. Germline V CDR1 and CDR2: DFQATT, SNEGSKA (reference sequence). V trimming: 4 bases; J trimming: 4 bases; junction bases outside the gene matches: 10. The CDR3 spells CSATLWGEGYNEQFF. For the CDR3, the DNA is TGCAGTGCTACCCTTTGGGGGGAGGGATACAATGAGCAGTTCTTC.

The chain carries TRBV28 and TRBJ1-1; D is perhaps TRBD1 (6 bases). The CDR3 length is 14 residues. Germline CDR1 MDHEN, CDR2 SYDVKM. Trimming shortened V by 6 bases and J by 8 bases, and 19 bases separated the two germline ends. Here the CDR3 reads CASRLRDNPGEAFF. The CDR3 DNA follows: TGTGCCAGCAGACTCCGGGACAACCCGGGGGAAGCTTTCTTT.

This clonotype has at least ten counts. The CDR3 nucleotides read TGTGCCAGCAGTCCCGGGACCGCGGCCGGCACAGATACGCAGTATTTT. It codes for CASSPGTAAGTDTQYF. The V call is TRBV6-5, the J call TRBJ2-3, with D tentatively TRBD1 or TRBD2 (5 bases each). Germline lookup yields CDR1 MNHEY and CDR2 SVGAGI. Trimming left V 5 bases short and J 1 base short, with 16 bases between. The CDR3 is 16 residues long.

There are a few counts of this clonotype. The J gene is TRBJ2-7, the V gene TRBV20-1; tentatively, D is TRBD2 (6 bases). CDR1 DFQATT and CDR2 SNEGSKA come from the germline V gene (reference sequence). There are 15 residues in the CDR3. Trimming removed 1 base at V and 2 bases at J, with 15 bases between. CDR3 in DNA: TGCAGTGCTAGAGTTGACGGAGGGAGAGCCTACGAGCAGTACTTC. As protein: CSARVDGGRAYEQYF.

V and J are TRBV9 and TRBJ1-1; D gene ambiguous. The V and J ends lost 2 bases and 0 bases respectively, with 8 bases between them. Germline assignment: CDR1 SGDLS and CDR2 YYNGEE. The CDR3 loop spans 14 amino acids. The CDR3 DNA follows: TGTGCCAGCAGCGTTGACTTAATGAACACTGAAGCTTTCTTT. Protein product: CASSVDLMNTEAFF. Full variable domain (rest looked up from reference TRBV9 and TRBJ1-1): DSGVTQTPKHLITATGQRVTLRCSPRSGDLSVYWYQQSLDQGLQFLIQYYNGEERAKGNILERFSAQQFPDLHSELNLSSLELGDSALYFCASSVDLMNTEAFFGQGTRLTVV.

This chain joins TRBV11-1 and TRBJ1-4, with D perhaps matching TRBD1 (6 bases). The CDR3 contains 14 residues. V was cut by 7 bases and J by 5 bases, with 14 bases left in between. Per the germline V gene, CDR1 is SGHAT and CDR2 is FQDESV (reference sequence). The CDR3 region has the DNA TGTGCCAGCACACCGACAGGAAACAATGAAAAACTGTTTTTT. This gives the protein CASTPTGNNEKLFF.

This clonotype was recorded many times. The chain has TRBV4-3 and TRBJ2-7, with 7 bases lining up with TRBD1. The V gene end was trimmed by 4 bases and the J gene end by 4 bases; junction bases not matched to a gene: 13. The CDR3 consists of 16 residues. CDR1 is LGHNA and CDR2 is YSLEER in the germline V gene. The CDR3 DNA is TGCGCCAGCAGCCTAAACAACAGGGGATCAGGGTACGAGCAGTACTTC. Translation: CASSLNNRGSGYEQYF.

In its sample, this clonotype was seen a few times. The chain's CDR3 is CASTRIAGDTQYF. The DNA for the CDR3 is TGTGCCAGCACTCGTATAGCGGGAGATACGCAGTATTTT. The chain joins TRBV28 to TRBJ2-3, with 7 bases fitting TRBD2. V was clipped by 7 bases and J by 5 bases; unmatched bases: 6. Germline V gene sequence: CDR1 MDHEN, CDR2 SYDVKM. This CDR3 is 13 amino acids long.

This clonotype was picked up a small number of times. The chain couples TRBV20-1 to TRBJ2-4, with 8 bases lining up with TRBD2. Germline CDR1 reads DFQATT; CDR2 reads SNEGSKA (reference sequence). The CDR3 has 17 residues. V gave up 0 bases and J gave up 4 bases; unmatched junction bases: 11. In DNA, the CDR3 is TGCAGTGCTAGAGATCGAGGAGGGGCTAGCGGGAAAAACATTCAGTACTTC. Translated, it gives CSARDRGGASGKNIQYF.

The sample holds many counts of this clonotype. The V gene is TRBV4-3, the J gene TRBJ2-2; D call uncertain. V lost 1 base, J lost 3 bases, and 15 bases lay in between. The CDR3 is 17 amino acids. CDR1 is LGHNA, CDR2 YSLEER, per germline. The CDR3 loop is CASSQVNHRAYTGELFF. CDR3 coding DNA: TGCGCCAGCAGCCAAGTTAACCACCGTGCTTACACCGGGGAGCTGTTTTTT.

This clonotype was observed at least ten times. V gene TRBV20-1 combines with J gene TRBJ2-7, with D possibly matching TRBD1 (5 bases). The length of the CDR3 is 14 residues. V was shortened by 5 bases and J by 1 base, with 15 bases between the two germline ends. Germline assignment: CDR1 DFQATT and CDR2 SNEGSKA (reference sequence). CDR3 DNA sequence: TGCAGTGCTGGCGGAACAGGCAATTCCTACGAGCAGTACTTC. The encoded protein is CSAGGTGNSYEQYF.

This clonotype was recorded at least ten times. The chain joins TRBV7-3 to TRBJ2-5, with D tentatively TRBD1 (6 bases). The V end lost 2 bases, the J end lost 4 bases, and 8 bases lay between the germline ends. The CDR3 contains 13 residues. Per the germline V gene, CDR1 is SGHTA and CDR2 is FQGTGA. CDR3 protein: CASSLGTTETQYF. The CDR3 DNA reads as TGTGCCAGCAGCTTAGGGACAACAGAGACCCAGTACTTC. Complete variable domain (other parts from reference TRBV7-3 and TRBJ2-5): GAGVSQTPSNKVTEKGKYVELRCDPISGHTALYWYRQSLGQGPEFLIYFQGTGAADDSGLPNDRFFAVRPEGSVSTLKIQRTERGDSAVYLCASSLGTTETQYFGPGTRLLVL.

This clonotype was found a few times. The chain has TRBV19 and TRBJ2-4; a weak D match, TRBD1 (5 bases). The CDR3 runs 12 residues. Trimming left V 6 bases short and J 9 bases short, with 12 bases between. The germline gives CDR1 LNHDA, CDR2 SQIVND (reference sequence). The CDR3 is CASRQDKGIQYF. CDR3 sequence (DNA): TGTGCCAGTAGACAGGACAAGGGCATTCAGTACTTC.

This clonotype was observed a handful of times. This sequence joins TRBV20-1 and TRBJ2-1, with TRBD1 identical over 7 bases. Germline V gives CDR1 DFQATT, CDR2 SNEGSKA (reference sequence). V lost 3 bases and J lost 0; bases outside the gene matches: 5. The CDR3 sequence is 15 residues long. The CDR3, as DNA: TGCAGTGCTAGCGAAGGGACAGCCTCCTACAATGAGCAGTTCTTC. This translates into CSASEGTASYNEQFF.

This clonotype has at least ten counts. The CDR3: CASSLDLTYTYNSPLHF. CDR3 DNA sequence: TGTGCCAGCAGCTTAGATCTTACCTACACCTATAATTCACCCCTCCACTTT. The chain recombines TRBV11-2 with TRBJ1-6; D is uncertain. Germline CDR1 SGHAT, CDR2 FQNNGV. CDR3 length: 17 amino acids. Trimming shortened V by 0 bases and J by 2 bases, and 11 bases separated the two germline ends. Full variable domain (outside the CDR3, taken from reference TRBV11-2 and TRBJ1-6): EAGVAQSPRYKIIEKRQSVAFWCNPISGHATLYWYQQILGQGPKLLIQFQNNGVVDDSQLPKDRFSAERLKGVDSTLKIQPAKLEDSAVYLCASSLDLTYTYNSPLHFGNGTRLTVT.

This clonotype was seen many times. V gene TRBV2 combines with J gene TRBJ1-5; 8 nucleotides align to TRBD1. V shed 11 bases, J shed 4 bases, and the junction held 10 bases outside the gene matches. The CDR3 contains 14 residues. Germline-derived CDR1 and CDR2 are SNHLY and FYNNEI. The CDR3 reads CAAKAGGANQPQHF. CDR3 in DNA: TGTGCCGCTAAGGCAGGGGGCGCGAATCAGCCCCAGCATTTT. Based on the CDR3 plus reference TRBV2 and TRBJ1-5, the full variable domain is EPEVTQTPSHQVTQMGQEVILRCVPISNHLYFYWYRQILGQKVEFLVSFYNNEISEKSEIFDDQFSVERPDGSNFTLKIRSTKLEDSAMYFCAAKAGGANQPQHFGDGTRLSIL.

This clonotype was counted ten times or more. V and J are TRBV5-1 and TRBJ2-5; 7 bases are shared with TRBD1. Germline CDR1 reads SGHRS; CDR2 reads YFSETQ. This CDR3 comprises 14 residues. Losses at the gene ends were 2 bases for V and 3 bases for J; bases not matched to a gene: 4. The CDR3 nucleotides read TGCGCCAGCAGCTTTTCGACAGGGAAAGAGACCCAGTACTTC. Translating it yields CASSFSTGKETQYF.

This clonotype occurred a few times. The chain joins TRBV7-9 to TRBJ2-1; no clear D. Trimming left V 1 base short and J 8 bases short, with 15 bases between. Per the germline V gene, CDR1 is SEHNR and CDR2 is FQNEAQ (reference sequence). The CDR3 extends over 15 amino acids. The CDR3 DNA is TGTGCCAGCAGCTTAGGGGCTCCTGAGTGGGATGAGCAGTTCTTC. It encodes CASSLGAPEWDEQFF.

This clonotype has just a few counts. Sequence at one end of the junction differs from germline and may be a read error. This chain joins TRBV20-1 and TRBJ1-2; 7 bases are a match to TRBD1. Per the germline V gene, CDR1 is DFQATT and CDR2 is SNEGSKA (reference sequence). The CDR3 covers 13 residues. The CDR3 DNA is TGCAGTGCCAGAGACAGGGCAAACAATGGCTACACCTTC. It codes for CSARDRANNGYTF.

The gene calls are TRBV7-2 and TRBJ2-1; possibly TRBD2 for D (5 bases). CDR3 length equals 15 residues. Germline V gene lookup returns CDR1 SGHTA and CDR2 FQGNSA. V gave up 4 bases and J gave up 0 bases, with 10 bases separating them. The CDR3: CASSSSGGSYNEQFF. The CDR3 nucleotides are TGTGCCAGCAGCTCAAGCGGAGGCTCCTACAATGAGCAGTTCTTC.

This clonotype came up a few times. The V gene is TRBV27, the J gene TRBJ1-6; possible D gene TRBD1, 5 bases. This CDR3 has 13 residues. Germline V gene data show CDR1 as MNHEY and CDR2 as SMNVEV (reference sequence). The V gene lost 6 bases and the J gene lost 4 bases, with 7 bases spanning the gap. The CDR3 loop is CASRGGYNSPLHF. The CDR3 coding sequence is TGTGCCAGCAGGGGGGGTTATAATTCACCCCTCCACTTT.

There are many counts of this clonotype. The chain joins TRBV30 to TRBJ2-5, with 10 bases that match TRBD2. Germline trimming cut 0 bases from V and 4 bases from J; bases unmatched to any gene: 14. The CDR3 length is 18 residues. The germline V gene encodes CDR1 GTSNPN and CDR2 SVGIG (reference sequence). The CDR3 region is CAWSVHLIRLAGGETQYF. In DNA, the CDR3 is TGTGCCTGGAGTGTACATCTCATCCGGTTAGCGGGAGGAGAGACCCAGTACTTC.

This clonotype was recorded many times. V usage is TRBV6-2 or TRBV6-3 and J usage is TRBJ2-2; tentative D call: TRBD1 (5 bases). Germline V gene sequence: CDR1 MNHEY, CDR2 SVGEGT. The CDR3 is 13 amino acids. Trimming took 5 bases from V and 3 from J, leaving 7 bases between them. CDR3 DNA: TGTGCCAGCAGTCTCAGGGACACCGGGGAGCTGTTTTTT. This codes for CASSLRDTGELFF.

The table lists this clonotype with many counts. V and J are TRBV19 and TRBJ2-6, with D uncertain. V lost 6 bases, J lost 0 bases, and 3 bases lay in between. The CDR3 is 13 amino acids. Per germline, CDR1 LNHDA and CDR2 SQIVND (reference sequence). The CDR3 DNA reads TGTGCCAGTAGAAACTCTGGGGCCAACGTCCTGACTTTC. It specifies CASRNSGANVLTF.

This clonotype was observed at least ten times. The rearrangement links TRBV18 to TRBJ2-7; D is ambiguous. The germline gives CDR1 KGHSH, CDR2 LQKENI. The CDR3 is 14 residues long. Trimming left V 2 bases short and J 1 base short, with 9 bases between. This chain's CDR3 is CASSPGVASYEQYF. The CDR3 region has the DNA TGTGCCAGCTCACCAGGCGTCGCGTCCTACGAGCAGTACTTC.

This clonotype was detected many times. V gene TRBV29-1 combines with J gene TRBJ2-2, with no clear D. CDR3 size: 11 residues. Trimming shortened V by 7 bases and J by 4 bases, and 7 bases separated the two germline ends. Germline CDR1 and CDR2: SQVTM and ANQGSEA. The CDR3 reads CSARGTGELFF. The CDR3 coding sequence is TGCAGCGCCCGAGGCACCGGGGAGCTGTTTTTT.

The V gene is TRBV28, the J gene TRBJ2-5, with D perhaps given as TRBD1 or TRBD2 (5 bases each). Trimming stripped 7 bases from V and 5 bases from J, with 17 bases between. CDR1 and CDR2 (germline): MDHEN, SYDVKM. CDR3 length: 14 residues. The CDR3 nucleotides are TGTGCCAGCACCACAGGCGGCGGGCACGAGACCCAGTACTTC. This gives the protein CASTTGGGHETQYF.